Here is one T cell receptor (beta chain) with its context. Antigen: not known. TCRdb redid the calling of the 5' RACE reads with MiXCR, one entry per CDR3 protein. This table holds around 160,000 distinct CDR3 sequences, roughly 10% found once. V lost 6 bases to trimming and J lost 0 bases, with 11 bases between them. This CDR3 is 14 amino acids long. CDR1 ENHRY and CDR2 SYGVKD come from the germline V gene. This specimen comes from a study of CD8 T cells in ankylosing spondylitis. General study findings and limits: Disease-associated clones were reportedly significantly overrepresented in matched ankylosing spondylitis synovial fluid. Seemingly characteristic of ankylosing spondylitis blood was a TCR beta motif consisting of under ten highly homologous variants.

The sample taken for sequencing was blood, either unsorted or a sorted T cell fraction (not recorded which). This TCR derives from a male donor with ankylosing spondylitis or in good health (not recorded which). The rearrangement joins TRBV10-3 to TRBJ1-1, with D possibly TRBD1 on 6 matching bases. The CDR3 DNA sequence: TGTGCCATCAGGGGGGACACCCTGAACACTGAAGCTTTCTTT. Encoded protein: CAIRGDTLNTEAFF.